The sequence of this T cell receptor (beta chain) was determined in a study of cytomegalovirus exposure and HLA in healthy donors. Study observations and caveats: Presence/absence analyses assumed roughly uniform sequencing depth across donors, which may not hold.

Germline V CDR1 and CDR2: SGHDT, YYEEEE. CDR3 size: 15 residues. 13 Jbeta primers and 60 Vbeta primers were used for the PCR. Original data processing: As a later analysis found, there were 70 million to 80 million unique TCR beta chains, of which 8.5 million to 13 million were shared. The method was immunoSEQ multiplex PCR; TCRdb's version includes in-frame clones alone and lacks a portion of them. V and J calls and clone size come straight from that table; D and trimming were deduced from the DNA. This table has some 170,000 clones, roughly 76% appearing once. Comment on this clone: Its target is not known.

This sequence originates from a woman between 18 and 29 years old in good health and CMV-seropositive. The rearrangement links TRBV5-6 to TRBJ2-5; 10 bases map to TRBD2. TRBJ2-7 matches the DNA end more closely, so the J call is doubtful. Material: PBMCs. DNA of the CDR3: TGTGCCAGCAGCTTGGGGTTAGCGGGGGGCCACGAGCAGTACTTC. As protein: CASSLGLAGGHEQYF.